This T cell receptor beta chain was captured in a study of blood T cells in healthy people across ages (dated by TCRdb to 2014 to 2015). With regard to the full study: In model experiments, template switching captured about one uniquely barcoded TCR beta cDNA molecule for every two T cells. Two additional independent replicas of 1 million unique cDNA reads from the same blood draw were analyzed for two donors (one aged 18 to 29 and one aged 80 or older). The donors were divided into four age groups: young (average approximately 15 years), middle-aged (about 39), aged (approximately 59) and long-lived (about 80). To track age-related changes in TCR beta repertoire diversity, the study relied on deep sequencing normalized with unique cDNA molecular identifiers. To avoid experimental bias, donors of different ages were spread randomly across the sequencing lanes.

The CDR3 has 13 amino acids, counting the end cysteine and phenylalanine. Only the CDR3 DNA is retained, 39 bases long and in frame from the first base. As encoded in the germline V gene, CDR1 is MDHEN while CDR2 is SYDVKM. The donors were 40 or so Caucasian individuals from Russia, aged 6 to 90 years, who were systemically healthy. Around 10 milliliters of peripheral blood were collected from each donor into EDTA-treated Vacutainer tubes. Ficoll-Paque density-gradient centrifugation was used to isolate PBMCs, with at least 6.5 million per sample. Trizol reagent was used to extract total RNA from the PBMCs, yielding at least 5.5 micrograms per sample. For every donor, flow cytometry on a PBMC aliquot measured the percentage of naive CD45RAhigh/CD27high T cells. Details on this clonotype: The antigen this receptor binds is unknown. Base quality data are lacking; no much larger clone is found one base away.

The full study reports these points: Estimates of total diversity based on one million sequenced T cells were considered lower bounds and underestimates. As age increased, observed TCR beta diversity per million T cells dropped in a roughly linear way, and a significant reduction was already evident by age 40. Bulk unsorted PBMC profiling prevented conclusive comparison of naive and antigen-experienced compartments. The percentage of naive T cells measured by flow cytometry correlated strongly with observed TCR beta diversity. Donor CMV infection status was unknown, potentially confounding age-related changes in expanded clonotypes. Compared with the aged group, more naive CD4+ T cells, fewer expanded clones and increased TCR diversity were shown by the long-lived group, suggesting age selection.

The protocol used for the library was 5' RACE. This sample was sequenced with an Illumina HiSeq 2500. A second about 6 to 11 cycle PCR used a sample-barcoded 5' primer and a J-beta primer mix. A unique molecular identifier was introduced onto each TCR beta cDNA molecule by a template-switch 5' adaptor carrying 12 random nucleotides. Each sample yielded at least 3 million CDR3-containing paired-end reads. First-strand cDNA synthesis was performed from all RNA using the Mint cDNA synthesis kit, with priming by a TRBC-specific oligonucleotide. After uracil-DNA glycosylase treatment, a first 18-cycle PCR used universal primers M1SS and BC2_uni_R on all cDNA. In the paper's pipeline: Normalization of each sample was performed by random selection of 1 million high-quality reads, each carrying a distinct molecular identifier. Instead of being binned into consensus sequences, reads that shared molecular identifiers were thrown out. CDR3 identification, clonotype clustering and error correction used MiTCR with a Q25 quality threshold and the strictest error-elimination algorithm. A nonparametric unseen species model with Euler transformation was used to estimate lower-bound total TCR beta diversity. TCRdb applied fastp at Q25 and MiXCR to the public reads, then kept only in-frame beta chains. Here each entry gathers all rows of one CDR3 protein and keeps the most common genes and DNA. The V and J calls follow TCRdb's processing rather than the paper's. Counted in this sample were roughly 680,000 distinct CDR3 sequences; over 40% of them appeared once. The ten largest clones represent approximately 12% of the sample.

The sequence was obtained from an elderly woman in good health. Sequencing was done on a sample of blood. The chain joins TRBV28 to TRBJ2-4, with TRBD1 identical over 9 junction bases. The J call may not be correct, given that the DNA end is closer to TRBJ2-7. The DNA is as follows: TGTGCCAGCACAGGGACAGGGCCCTACGAGCAGTACTTC. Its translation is CASTGTGPYEQYF.